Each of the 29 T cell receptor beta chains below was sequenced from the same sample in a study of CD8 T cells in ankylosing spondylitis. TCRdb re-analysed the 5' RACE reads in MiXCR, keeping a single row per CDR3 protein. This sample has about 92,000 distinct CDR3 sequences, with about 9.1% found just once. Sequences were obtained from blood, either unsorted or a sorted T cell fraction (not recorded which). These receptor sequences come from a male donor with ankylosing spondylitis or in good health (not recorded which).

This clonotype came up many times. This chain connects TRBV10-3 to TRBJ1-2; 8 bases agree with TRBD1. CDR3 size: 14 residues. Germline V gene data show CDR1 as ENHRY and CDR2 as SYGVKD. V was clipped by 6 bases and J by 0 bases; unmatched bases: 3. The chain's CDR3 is CAIRRDRSNYGYTF. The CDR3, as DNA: TGTGCCATCAGGAGGGACAGGTCTAACTATGGCTACACCTTC.

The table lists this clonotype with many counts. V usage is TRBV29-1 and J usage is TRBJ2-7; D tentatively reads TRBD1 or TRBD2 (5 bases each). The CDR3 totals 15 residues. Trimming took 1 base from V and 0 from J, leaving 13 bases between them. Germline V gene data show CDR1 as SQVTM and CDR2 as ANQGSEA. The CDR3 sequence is CSVEGEGRSSYEQYF. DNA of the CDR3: TGCAGCGTTGAAGGTGAGGGACGGAGCTCCTACGAGCAGTACTTC.

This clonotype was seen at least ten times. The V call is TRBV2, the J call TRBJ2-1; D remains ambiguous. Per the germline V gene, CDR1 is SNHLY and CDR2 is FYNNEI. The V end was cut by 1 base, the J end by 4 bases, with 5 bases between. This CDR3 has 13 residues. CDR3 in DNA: TGTGCCAGCAGTGAAGGAGCATACAATGAGCAGTTCTTC. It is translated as CASSEGAYNEQFF.

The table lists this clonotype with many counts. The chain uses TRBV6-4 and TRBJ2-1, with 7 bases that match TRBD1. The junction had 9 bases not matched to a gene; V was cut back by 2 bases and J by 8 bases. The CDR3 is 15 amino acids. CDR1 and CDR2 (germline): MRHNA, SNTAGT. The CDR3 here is CASSDGQGVFDEQFF. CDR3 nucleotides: TGTGCCAGCAGTGACGGCCAGGGGGTTTTCGATGAGCAGTTCTTC.

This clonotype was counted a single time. Written as DNA, the CDR3 is TGTGCCAGCAGCGCCCAAGATGGGGGGCCAAATACGCAGTATTTT. It encodes CASSAQDGGPNTQYF. This chain uses TRBV9 with TRBJ2-3; D may be TRBD1 or TRBD2 (6 bases each). This CDR3 is built from 15 residues. V gave up 3 bases and J gave up 7 bases, with 18 bases separating them. The germline V gene encodes CDR1 SGDLS and CDR2 YYNGEE.

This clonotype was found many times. CDR3 in DNA: TGTGCCAGCAGTGACGGACTTGCTACGCAGTATTTT. This gives the protein CASSDGLATQYF. The rearrangement uses TRBV6-5 and TRBJ2-3; D may be TRBD2 (5 bases). V lost 5 bases, J lost 8 bases, and 11 bases lay in between. The CDR3 length is 12 residues. CDR1 is MNHEY, CDR2 SVGAGI, per germline.

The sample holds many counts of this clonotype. The CDR3, as DNA: TGCAGTGCTAGAGATTCAACAGGAGTGGCTATCTATGGCTACACCTTC. Its translation is CSARDSTGVAIYGYTF. The chain uses TRBV20-1 and TRBJ1-2, with D perhaps TRBD1 (5 bases). Trimming pared 0 bases from V and 4 bases from J, leaving 18 bases between. This CDR3 is 16 amino acids long. CDR1 and CDR2 (germline): DFQATT, SNEGSKA (reference sequence).

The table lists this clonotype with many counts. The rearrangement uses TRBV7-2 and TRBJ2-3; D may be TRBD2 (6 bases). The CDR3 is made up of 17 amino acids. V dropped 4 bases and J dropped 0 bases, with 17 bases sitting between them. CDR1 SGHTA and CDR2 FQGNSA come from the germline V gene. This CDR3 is CASSYPPGVDSTDTQYF. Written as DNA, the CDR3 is TGTGCCAGCAGCTACCCTCCGGGGGTAGATAGCACAGATACGCAGTATTTT.

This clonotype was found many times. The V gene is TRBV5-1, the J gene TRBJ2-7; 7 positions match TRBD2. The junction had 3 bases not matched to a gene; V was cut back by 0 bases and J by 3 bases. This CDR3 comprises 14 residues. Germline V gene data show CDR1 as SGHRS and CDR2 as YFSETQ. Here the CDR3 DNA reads TGCGCCAGCAGCTTGGTCGGGGGGAACTACGAGCAGTACTTC. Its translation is CASSLVGGNYEQYF.

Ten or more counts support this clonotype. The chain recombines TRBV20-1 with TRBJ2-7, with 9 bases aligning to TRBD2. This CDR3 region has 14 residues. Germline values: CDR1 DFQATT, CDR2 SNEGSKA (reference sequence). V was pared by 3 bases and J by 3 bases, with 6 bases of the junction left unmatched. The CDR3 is CSASLSGGIYEQYF. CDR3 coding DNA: TGCAGTGCTAGTCTTAGCGGGGGTATCTACGAGCAGTACTTC.

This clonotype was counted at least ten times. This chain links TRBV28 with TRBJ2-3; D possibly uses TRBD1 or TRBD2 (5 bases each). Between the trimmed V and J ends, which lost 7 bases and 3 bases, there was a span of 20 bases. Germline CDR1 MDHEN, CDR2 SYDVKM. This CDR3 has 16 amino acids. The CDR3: CASIDIRDQKTDTQYF. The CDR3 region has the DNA TGTGCCAGCATCGACATCCGGGACCAGAAGACAGATACGCAGTATTTT.

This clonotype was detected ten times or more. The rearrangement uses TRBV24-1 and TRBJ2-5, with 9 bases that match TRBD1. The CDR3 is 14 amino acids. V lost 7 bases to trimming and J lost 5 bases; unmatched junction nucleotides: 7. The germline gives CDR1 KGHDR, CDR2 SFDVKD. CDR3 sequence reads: CATRPSGQGETQYF. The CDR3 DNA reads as TGTGCCACCAGACCCTCGGGACAGGGCGAGACCCAGTACTTC.

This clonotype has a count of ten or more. CDR3 residues: CATSDFASGGPLGTDTQYF. DNA of the CDR3: TGTGCCACCAGTGATTTTGCTAGCGGGGGGCCGCTTGGCACAGATACGCAGTATTTT. The J gene is TRBJ2-3, the V gene TRBV24-1, with TRBD2 identical over 11 bases. This CDR3 comprises 19 residues. Germline trimming cut 1 base from V and 1 base from J; bases unmatched to any gene: 9. CDR1 is KGHDR, CDR2 SFDVKD, per germline.

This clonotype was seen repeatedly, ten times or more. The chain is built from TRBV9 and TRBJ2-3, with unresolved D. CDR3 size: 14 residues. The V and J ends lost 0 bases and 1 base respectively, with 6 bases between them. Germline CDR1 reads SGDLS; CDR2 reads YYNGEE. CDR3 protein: CASSVGVGTDTQYF. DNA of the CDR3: TGTGCCAGCAGCGTAGGAGTGGGCACAGATACGCAGTATTTT.

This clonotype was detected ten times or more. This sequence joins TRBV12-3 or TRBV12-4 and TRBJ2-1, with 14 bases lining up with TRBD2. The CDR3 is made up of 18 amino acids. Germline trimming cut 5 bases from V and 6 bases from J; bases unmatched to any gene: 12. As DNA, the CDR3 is TGTGCCAGCAGTCTGGGGTGGACTAGCGGGGGGCATGGCAATGAGCAGTTCTTC. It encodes CASSLGWTSGGHGNEQFF.

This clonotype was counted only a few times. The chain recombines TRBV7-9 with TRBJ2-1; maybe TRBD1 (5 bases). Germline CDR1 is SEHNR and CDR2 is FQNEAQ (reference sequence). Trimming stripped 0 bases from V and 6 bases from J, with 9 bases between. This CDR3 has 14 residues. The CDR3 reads CASSLASDTNEQFF. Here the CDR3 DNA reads TGTGCCAGCAGCTTAGCGTCGGACACCAATGAGCAGTTCTTC.

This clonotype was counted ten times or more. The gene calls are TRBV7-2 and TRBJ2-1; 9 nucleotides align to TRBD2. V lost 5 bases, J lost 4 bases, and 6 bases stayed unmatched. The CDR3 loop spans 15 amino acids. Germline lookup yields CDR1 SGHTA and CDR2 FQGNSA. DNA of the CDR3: TGTGCCAGCAGCAGAGCGGGGGGAGGATACAATGAGCAGTTCTTC. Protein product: CASSRAGGGYNEQFF.

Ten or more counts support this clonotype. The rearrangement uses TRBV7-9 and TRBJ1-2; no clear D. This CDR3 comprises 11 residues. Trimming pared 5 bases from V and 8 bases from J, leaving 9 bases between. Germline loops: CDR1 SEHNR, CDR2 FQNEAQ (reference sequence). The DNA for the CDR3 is TGTGCCAGCAGCCTATCATGGGGCTACACCTTC. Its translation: CASSLSWGYTF.

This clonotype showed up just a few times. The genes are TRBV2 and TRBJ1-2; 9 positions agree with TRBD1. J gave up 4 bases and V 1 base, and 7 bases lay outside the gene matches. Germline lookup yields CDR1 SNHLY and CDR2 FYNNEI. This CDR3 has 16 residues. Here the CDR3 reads CASSEVGGGQGYGYTF. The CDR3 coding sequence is TGTGCCAGCAGTGAAGTAGGTGGGGGACAGGGCTATGGCTACACCTTC.

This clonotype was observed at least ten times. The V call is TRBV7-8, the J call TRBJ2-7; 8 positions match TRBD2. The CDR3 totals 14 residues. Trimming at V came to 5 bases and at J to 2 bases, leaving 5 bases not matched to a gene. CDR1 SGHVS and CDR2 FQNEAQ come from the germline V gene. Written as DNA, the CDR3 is TGTGCCAGCAGCAGCCGGGAGGGTACCTACGAGCAGTACTTC. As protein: CASSSREGTYEQYF. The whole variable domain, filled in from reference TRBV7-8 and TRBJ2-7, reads GAGVSQSPRYKVAKRGQDVALRCDPISGHVSLFWYQQALGQGPEFLTYFQNEAQLDKSGLPSDRFFAERPEGSVSTLKIQRTQQEDSAVYLCASSSREGTYEQYFGPGTRLTVT.

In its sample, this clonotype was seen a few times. The CDR3 here is CASSLAAGPGPFGELFF. The CDR3 DNA is TGTGCCAGCAGCTTAGCAGCGGGGCCAGGGCCCTTCGGGGAGCTGTTTTTT. The rearrangement links TRBV7-9 to TRBJ2-2; 7 nucleotides line up with TRBD2. CDR3 length: 17 residues. V dropped 0 bases and J dropped 7; count of bases not matched to a gene: 11. Germline CDR1 and CDR2: SEHNR and FQNEAQ (reference sequence).

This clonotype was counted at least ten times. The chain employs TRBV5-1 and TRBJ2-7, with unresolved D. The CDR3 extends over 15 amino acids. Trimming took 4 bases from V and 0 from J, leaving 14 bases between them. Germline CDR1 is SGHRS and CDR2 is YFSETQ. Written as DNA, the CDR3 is TGCGCCAGCAGCATGGGCACAGACAACTCCTACGAGCAGTACTTC. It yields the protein CASSMGTDNSYEQYF.

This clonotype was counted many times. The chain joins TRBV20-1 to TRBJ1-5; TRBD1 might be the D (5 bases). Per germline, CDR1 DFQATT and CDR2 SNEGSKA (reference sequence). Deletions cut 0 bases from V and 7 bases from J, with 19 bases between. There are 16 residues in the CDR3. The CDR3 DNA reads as TGCAGTGCTAGAGATCGCGTGGCAGGGCAGTCCCAGCCCCAGCATTTT. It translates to CSARDRVAGQSQPQHF.

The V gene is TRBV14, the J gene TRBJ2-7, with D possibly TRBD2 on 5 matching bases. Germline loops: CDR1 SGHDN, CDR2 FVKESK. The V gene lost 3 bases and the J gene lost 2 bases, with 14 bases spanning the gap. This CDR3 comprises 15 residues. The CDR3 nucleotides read TGTGCCAGCAGCCAGGGAGCAGTTTTTACCTACGAGCAGTACTTC. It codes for CASSQGAVFTYEQYF.

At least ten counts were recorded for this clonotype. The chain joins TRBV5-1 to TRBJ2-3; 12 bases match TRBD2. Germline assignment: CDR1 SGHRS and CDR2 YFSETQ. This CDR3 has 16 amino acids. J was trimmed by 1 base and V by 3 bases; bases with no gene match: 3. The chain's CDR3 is CASSSRTSGGTDTQYF. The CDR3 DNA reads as TGCGCCAGCAGCTCTAGGACTAGCGGGGGCACAGATACGCAGTATTTT.

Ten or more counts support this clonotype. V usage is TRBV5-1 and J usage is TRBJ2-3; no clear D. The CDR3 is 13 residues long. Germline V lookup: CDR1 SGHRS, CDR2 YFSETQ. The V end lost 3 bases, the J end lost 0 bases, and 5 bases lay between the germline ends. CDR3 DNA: TGCGCCAGCAGCTCCCCAAGCACAGATACGCAGTATTTT. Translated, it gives CASSSPSTDTQYF.

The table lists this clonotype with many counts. This chain's CDR3 is CSVFSGQGEETQYF. Written as DNA, the CDR3 is TGCAGCGTCTTTTCGGGACAGGGAGAAGAGACCCAGTACTTC. The chain recombines TRBV29-1 with TRBJ2-5; TRBD1 matches 9 bases. The CDR3 consists of 14 residues. With V trimmed by 6 bases and J by 3 bases, 8 bases remained unmatched. CDR1 is SQVTM, CDR2 ANQGSEA, per germline. The whole variable domain, remainder taken from reference TRBV29-1 and TRBJ2-5, is SAVISQKPSRDICQRGTSLTIQCQVDSQVTMMFWYRQQPGQSLTLIATANQGSEATYESGFVIDKFPISRPNLTFSTLTVSNMSPEDSSIYLCSVFSGQGEETQYFGPGTRLLVL.

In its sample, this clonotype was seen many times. The CDR3: CASSLAVSNYGYTF. CDR3 nucleotide sequence: TGCGCCAGCAGCTTGGCAGTATCGAACTATGGCTACACCTTC. The chain couples TRBV5-1 to TRBJ1-2; D unresolved. V lost 0 bases to trimming and J lost 2 bases, with 8 bases between them. CDR1 SGHRS and CDR2 YFSETQ come from the germline V gene. This CDR3 region has 14 residues.

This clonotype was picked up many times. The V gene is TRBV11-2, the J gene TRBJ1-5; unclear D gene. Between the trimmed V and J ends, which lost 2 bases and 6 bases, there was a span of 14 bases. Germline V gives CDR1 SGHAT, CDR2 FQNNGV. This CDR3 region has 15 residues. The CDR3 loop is CASSLSGGSGQPQHF. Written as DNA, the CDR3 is TGTGCCAGCAGCTTAAGTGGTGGGTCCGGTCAGCCCCAGCATTTT. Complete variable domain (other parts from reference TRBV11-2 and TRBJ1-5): EAGVAQSPRYKIIEKRQSVAFWCNPISGHATLYWYQQILGQGPKLLIQFQNNGVVDDSQLPKDRFSAERLKGVDSTLKIQPAKLEDSAVYLCASSLSGGSGQPQHFGDGTRLSIL.